This passage covers 17 T cell receptor beta chains from one sample sequenced in a study of vaccination effects on CD4 cells after COVID-19. When ten to eleven days of culture had elapsed, CD4+ T cells were isolated. Participants each got two BNT162b2 or mRNA-1273 vaccine doses. Assay used: immunoSEQ multiplex PCR; TCRdb lists only in-frame clones, some missing. The sample holds 30,000 to 35,000 clones; around 70% are singletons and the top ten take about 15%. Their antigen targets remain unknown. Sequenced material: CD4+ T cells from PBMCs cultured without peptide, taken after COVID-19 vaccination. The source is a human donor who received a COVID-19 vaccine.

The rearrangement joins TRBV3-1 (or the pseudogene TRBV3-2) to TRBJ1-2; TRBD1 is a possible D gene (6 bases). The CDR3 spans 13 residues. Trimming pared 5 bases from V and 4 bases from J, leaving 11 bases between. Germline V lookup: CDR1 LGHDT, CDR2 YNNKEL (reference sequence). CDR3 amino acids: CASSRGDFYGYTF. The DNA for the CDR3 is TGTGCCAGCAGCAGGGGGGATTTCTATGGCTACACCTTC.

The chain is built from TRBV15 and TRBJ2-5; maybe TRBD2 (6 bases). The CDR3 spans 16 residues. Germline values: CDR1 LNHNV, CDR2 YYDKDF (reference sequence). Trimming shortened V by 1 base and J by 5 bases, and 17 bases separated the two germline ends. In DNA form, the CDR3 reads TGTGCCACCAGCAGAGTGCACCGAACTAGCTCGGAGACCCAGTACTTC. Translated: CATSRVHRTSSETQYF.

This clone is judged medium-sized. The V gene is TRBV29-1, the J gene TRBJ1-2; D gene ambiguous. Trimming removed 4 bases at V and 4 bases at J, with 10 bases between. CDR1 is SQVTM and CDR2 is ANQGSEA in the germline V gene. The CDR3 has 12 amino acids. The CDR3 loop reads CSVVLGSYGYTF. In DNA form, the CDR3 reads TGCAGCGTTGTGCTGGGAAGCTATGGCTACACCTTC.

This chain joins TRBV7-9 and TRBJ1-5; D not resolved. The CDR3 runs to 12 residues. V lost 6 bases to trimming and J lost 1 base, with 4 bases between them. Germline values: CDR1 SEHNR, CDR2 FQNEAQ (reference sequence). The CDR3 loop is CASSPSNQPQHF. CDR3 DNA sequence: TGTGCCAGCAGTCCCAGCAATCAGCCCCAGCATTTT.

The chain employs TRBV4-3 and TRBJ1-5; D gene uncertain. The CDR3 totals 14 residues. Trimming shortened V by 1 base and J by 9 bases, and 13 bases separated the two germline ends. Germline V CDR1 and CDR2: LGHNA, YSLEER. The CDR3 loop is CASSQGALVGPQHF. The CDR3 region has the DNA TGCGCCAGCAGCCAAGGGGCCTTGGTTGGGCCCCAGCATTTT.

This sequence joins TRBV25-1 and TRBJ2-7; D is unclear. The CDR3 contains 13 residues. Germline V gene lookup returns CDR1 MGHDK and CDR2 SYGVNS. V gave up 5 bases and J gave up 4 bases, with 12 bases separating them. In DNA, the CDR3 is TGTGCCAGCAGTCGGGCAGTTCAGTACGAGCAGTACTTC. Protein: CASSRAVQYEQYF.

The chain combines TRBV9 with TRBJ1-4; no clear D. Germline CDR1 reads SGDLS; CDR2 reads YYNGEE. V shed 0 bases and J shed 8 bases, with 14 bases lying between them. This CDR3 has 15 residues. The DNA for the CDR3 is TGTGCCAGCAGCGTAGAAGTAGGGCGAAGCGAAAAACTGTTTTTT. As protein: CASSVEVGRSEKLFF.

The rearrangement joins TRBV10-3 to TRBJ2-3; 16 bases are a match to TRBD2. The CDR3 runs 15 residues. J lost 9 bases, V lost 7 bases, and 7 bases had no gene match. Germline V gene data show CDR1 as ENHRY and CDR2 as SYGVKD. CDR3 in amino acids: CAIKGTSGGAETQYF. The CDR3, as DNA: TGTGCCATCAAGGGGACTAGCGGGGGGGCCGAGACGCAGTATTTT.

The V call is TRBV30, the J call TRBJ2-5; tentatively, D is TRBD2 (5 bases). In germline, CDR1 is GTSNPN, CDR2 SVGIG (reference sequence). The CDR3 runs to 15 residues. Deletions cut 0 bases from V and 4 bases from J, with 15 bases between. In nucleotides, the CDR3 is TGTGCCTGGAGTGTACGGGGTAGTAGGGTAGAGACCCAGTACTTC. Its translation is CAWSVRGSRVETQYF.

This clone occurred a few times. An end of the junction differs from the germline gene, which may be a read error. The chain uses TRBV7-7 and TRBJ2-2, with D perhaps being TRBD1 or TRBD2 (5 bases each). CDR3 length: 16 amino acids. Per germline, CDR1 SSHAT and CDR2 FNYEAQ (reference sequence). CDR3 DNA sequence: TGTGCTAGCAGCTTAAGCCCGGGACCGAACACCGGGGAGCTGTTTTTT. It encodes CASSLSPGPNTGELFF. The variable domain in full, completed from reference TRBV7-7 and TRBJ2-2, reads GAGVSQSPRYKVTKRGQDVTLRCDPISSHATLYWYQQALGQGPEFLTYFNYEAQPDKSGLPSDRFSAERPEGSISTLTIQRTEQRDSAMYRCASSLSPGPNTGELFFGEGSRLTVL.

This clone was observed a handful of times. The chain employs TRBV19 and TRBJ2-6, with D maybe TRBD2 (6 bases). Per the germline V gene, CDR1 is LNHDA and CDR2 is SQIVND (reference sequence). This CDR3 comprises 18 residues. V dropped 2 bases and J dropped 0 bases, with 14 bases sitting between them. The CDR3 DNA follows: TGTGCCAGTAGTATAATAGACGGGAGAACCTCTGGGGCCAACGTCCTGACTTTC. Its translation is CASSIIDGRTSGANVLTF.

J is TRBJ2-1 and V is TRBV6-5; D is unresolved. V was shortened by 8 bases and J by 7 bases, with 21 bases between the two germline ends. Germline lookup yields CDR1 MNHEY and CDR2 SVGAGI. This CDR3 has 15 amino acids. CDR3 sequence (DNA): TGTGCCAGCCACGCGACTCTCCCTCTCGCGAATGAGCAGTTCTTC. It translates to CASHATLPLANEQFF.

The chain has TRBV7-6 and TRBJ1-3; 8 bases are shared with TRBD1. Trimming cost V 5 bases and J 2 bases; bases outside gene matches: 14. This CDR3 spans 18 amino acids. In germline, CDR1 is SGHVS, CDR2 FNYEAQ. The DNA for the CDR3 is TGTGCCAGCAGCATCCTCCTCAGGGGGCATAGGACTGGAAACACCATATATTTT. Translating it yields CASSILLRGHRTGNTIYF.

The V gene is TRBV7-9, the J gene TRBJ2-3, with D uncertain. The germline V and J ends were trimmed by 1 base and 3 bases, with 5 bases remaining between them. The CDR3 runs 13 residues. CDR1 and CDR2 (germline): SEHNR, FQNEAQ (reference sequence). This CDR3 reads CASSLVGTDTQYF. Here the CDR3 DNA reads TGTGCCAGCAGCTTAGTAGGGACAGATACGCAGTATTTT.

V and J are TRBV6-5 and TRBJ2-7, with D tentatively TRBD2 (6 bases). Per germline, CDR1 MNHEY and CDR2 SVGAGI. V was pared by 0 bases and J by 6 bases, with 15 bases between. This CDR3 spans 15 amino acids. This CDR3 is CASSYSAGFNSEQYF. As DNA, the CDR3 is TGTGCCAGCAGTTACTCGGCGGGGTTTAATAGCGAGCAGTACTTC.

The rearrangement links TRBV10-3 to TRBJ1-1; TRBD1 matches at 8 bases. The germline CDR1 and CDR2 sequences are ENHRY and SYGVKD. CDR3 length: 15 amino acids. The V and J ends lost 3 bases and 1 base, in that order; junction bases with no gene match: 4. The CDR3 region has the DNA TGTGCCATCAGTGATGGAGGACAGGGGAACACTGAAGCTTTCTTT. Amino acids: CAISDGGQGNTEAFF.

The rearrangement joins TRBV30 to TRBJ1-3, with 7 positions matching TRBD1. Per the germline V gene, CDR1 is GTSNPN and CDR2 is SVGIG (reference sequence). The trim removed 3 bases at V and 4 bases at J, leaving 6 bases unmatched. The CDR3 length is 14 residues. CDR3 nucleotide sequence: TGTGCCTGGAGAGACACAGGGGCAGGAAACACCATATATTTT. Its translation is CAWRDTGAGNTIYF.